One and the same sample provided the 3 T cell receptor beta chains below, sequenced in a study of T cells after yellow fever vaccination. TCRdb itself ran the 5' RACE reads through MiXCR, one entry per CDR3 protein. The table records 150,000 to 200,000 distinct CDR3 sequences, approximately 10% of them present only once. The source material was CD8+ T cells sorted from PBMCs, sampled 15 days after the yellow fever booster vaccination. Every receptor here comes from a man between 18 and 35 years old who received the YFV17D yellow fever vaccine.

The CDR3 DNA is TGTGCCAGCAGTTACGACTTGACGGGTGAGCAGTACGTC. Protein sequence: CASSYDLTGEQYV. The J gene is TRBJ2-7, the V gene TRBV6-2 or TRBV6-3; D gene unclear. The V end was cut by 2 bases, the J end by 7 bases, with 12 bases between. The CDR3 loop spans 13 amino acids. Germline V gene lookup returns CDR1 MNHEY and CDR2 SVGEGT.

This clonotype was detected only a few times. The CDR3 here is CASSYVGGSEQYF. CDR3 DNA: TGTGCCAGCAGTTACGTGGGTGGAAGCGAGCAGTACTTC. The gene calls are TRBV6-2 or TRBV6-3 and TRBJ2-7; D remains unclear. CDR3 length: 13 residues. Trimming removed 2 bases from V and 6 bases from J, with 11 bases in between. CDR1 and CDR2 (germline): MNHEY, SVGEGT.

This clonotype occurred a few times. The chain combines TRBV30 with TRBJ1-2; a possible D gene is TRBD1 (6 bases). The CDR3 totals 13 residues. CDR1 is GTSNPN, CDR2 SVGIG, per germline (reference sequence). V lost 3 bases to trimming and J lost 4 bases, with 12 bases between them. The CDR3, as DNA: TGTGCCTGGAGAGGGGACAACTTCTATGGCTACACCTTC. It codes for CAWRGDNFYGYTF. The entire variable domain, with the rest obtained from reference TRBV30 and TRBJ1-2, is as follows: SQTIHQWPATLVQPVGSPLSLECTVEGTSNPNLYWYRQAAGRGLQLLFYSVGIGQISSEVPQNLSASRPQDRQFILSSKKLLLSDSGFYLCAWRGDNFYGYTFGSGTRLTVV.